This T cell receptor (beta chain) was documented in a study of graft-versus-host responses after intestinal transplantation. In the study overall: Grafts were multivisceral, liver-intestinal, or isolated intestinal. Anti-thymocyte globulin induction, then tacrolimus and steroids for around 3 years, went to all recipients.

Germline V CDR1 and CDR2: SEHNR, FQNEAQ (reference sequence). V lost 0 bases, J lost 6 bases, and 12 bases lay in between. The CDR3 contains 15 residues. Whole-study results and caveats: Elevated graft-versus-host to host-versus-graft clonal ratios in allografts were recorded for patients with graft-donor T cell macrochimerism. Researchers found peak circulating GvH clone levels linked to early post-transplant HvG declines.

Data came from immunoSEQ multiplex PCR; TCRdb stores just in-frame clones and leaves some out. Of thousands of clones listed, approximately 72% were seen once; the top ten hold roughly 35%. A word on this clone: Its antigen remains unidentified.

The source of this sequence is a human patient who received an intestinal transplant, so some T cells may come from the graft donor. This sequence joins TRBV7-9 and TRBJ2-1; D perhaps matches TRBD2 (6 bases). Sequencing used PBMCs, obtained 541 days after intestinal transplant. CDR3 residues: CASSLARGPLNEQFF. The CDR3 DNA is TGTGCCAGCAGCTTAGCGCGGGGCCCCCTCAATGAGCAGTTCTTC.